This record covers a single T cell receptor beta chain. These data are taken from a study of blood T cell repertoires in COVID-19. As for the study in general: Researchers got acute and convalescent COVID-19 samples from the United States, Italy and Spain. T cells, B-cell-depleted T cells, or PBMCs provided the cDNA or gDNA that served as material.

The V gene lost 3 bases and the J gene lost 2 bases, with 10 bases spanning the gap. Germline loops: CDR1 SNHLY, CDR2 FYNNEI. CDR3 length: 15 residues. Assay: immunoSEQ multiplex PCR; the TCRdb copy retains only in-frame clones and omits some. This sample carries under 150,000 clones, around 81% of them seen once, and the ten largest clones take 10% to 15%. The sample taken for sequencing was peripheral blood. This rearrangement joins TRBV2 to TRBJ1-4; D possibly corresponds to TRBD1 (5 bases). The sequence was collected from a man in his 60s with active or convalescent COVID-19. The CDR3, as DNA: TGTGCCAGCAGTGATATAGGGGTGACTAATGAAAAACTGTTTTTT. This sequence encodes CASSDIGVTNEKLFF. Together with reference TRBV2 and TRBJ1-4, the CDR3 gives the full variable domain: EPEVTQTPSHQVTQMGQEVILRCVPISNHLYFYWYRQILGQKVEFLVSFYNNEISEKSEIFDDQFSVERPDGSNFTLKIRSTKLEDSAMYFCASSDIGVTNEKLFFGSGTQLSVL.